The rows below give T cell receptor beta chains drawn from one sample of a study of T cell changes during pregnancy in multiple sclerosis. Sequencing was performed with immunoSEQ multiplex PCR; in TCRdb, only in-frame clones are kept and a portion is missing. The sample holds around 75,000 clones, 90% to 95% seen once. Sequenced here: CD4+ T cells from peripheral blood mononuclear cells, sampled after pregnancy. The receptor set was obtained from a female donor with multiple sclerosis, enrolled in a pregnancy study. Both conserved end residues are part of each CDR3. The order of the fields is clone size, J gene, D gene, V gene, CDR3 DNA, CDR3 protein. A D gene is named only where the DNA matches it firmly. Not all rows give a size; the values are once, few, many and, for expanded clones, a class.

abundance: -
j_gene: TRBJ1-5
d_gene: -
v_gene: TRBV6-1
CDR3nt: TGTGCCAGCAGTGAAGGAGGGGCCAGGGGTCAGCCCCAGCATTTT
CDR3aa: CASSEGGARGQPQHF

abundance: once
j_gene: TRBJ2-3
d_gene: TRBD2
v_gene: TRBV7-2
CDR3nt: TGTGCCAGCAGCTCCCCCGGGACAGCGACTAGCGGGGGGACAGATACGCAGTATTTT
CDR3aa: CASSSPGTATSGGTDTQYF

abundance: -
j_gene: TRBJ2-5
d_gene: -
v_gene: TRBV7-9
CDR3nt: TGTGCCAGCAGCTTAGCGACAGGCGCGGAGACCCAGTACTTC
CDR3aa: CASSLATGAETQYF

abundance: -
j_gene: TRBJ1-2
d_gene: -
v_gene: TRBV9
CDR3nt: TGTGCCAGCAGTGTAGGCACGATAGGGGATGGCTACACCTTC
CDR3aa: CASSVGTIGDGYTF

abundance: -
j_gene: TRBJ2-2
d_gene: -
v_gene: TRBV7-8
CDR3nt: TGTGCCAGCAGCTTTTCGGGGCGGGGGCTAGTCCCCAAGAACACCGGGGAGCTGTTTTTT
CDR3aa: CASSFSGRGLVPKNTGELFF

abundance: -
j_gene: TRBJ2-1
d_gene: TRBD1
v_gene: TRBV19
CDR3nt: TGTGCCAGTAGTATAATCGACAGGGGATATGAGCAGTTCTTC
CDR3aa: CASSIIDRGYEQFF

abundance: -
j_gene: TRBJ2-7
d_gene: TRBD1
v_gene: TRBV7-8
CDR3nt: TGTGCCAGCAGCTTGGACAGGGGATCCTACGAGCAGTACTTC
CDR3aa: CASSLDRGSYEQYF

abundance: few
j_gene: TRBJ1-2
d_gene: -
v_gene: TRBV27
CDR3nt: TGTGCCAGCAGTTTGACAGTAGGGGGGGCATATGGCTACACCTTC
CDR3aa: CASSLTVGGAYGYTF

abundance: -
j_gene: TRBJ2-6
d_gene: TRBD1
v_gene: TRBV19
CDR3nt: TGTGCCAGTTGTACAGGGGTTCTTGGGGCCAACGTCCTGACTTTC
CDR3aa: CASCTGVLGANVLTF

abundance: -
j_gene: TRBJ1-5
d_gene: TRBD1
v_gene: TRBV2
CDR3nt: TGTGCCAGCAGGGCGGACAGGGCCCGCAATCAGCCCCAGCATTTT
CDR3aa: CASRADRARNQPQHF

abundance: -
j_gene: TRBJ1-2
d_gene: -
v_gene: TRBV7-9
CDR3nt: TGTGCCAGCAGACCCGGGGTTGGCTATGGCTACACCTTC
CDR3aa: CASRPGVGYGYTF

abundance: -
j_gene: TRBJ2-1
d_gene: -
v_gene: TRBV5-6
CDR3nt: TGTGCCAGCAGCCTCACGGATGAGCAGTTCTTC
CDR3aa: CASSLTDEQFF

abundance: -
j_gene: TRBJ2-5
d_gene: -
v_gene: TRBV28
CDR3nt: TGTGCCAGCAGTCAACTAGATTCAGAGACCCAGTACTTC
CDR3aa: CASSQLDSETQYF

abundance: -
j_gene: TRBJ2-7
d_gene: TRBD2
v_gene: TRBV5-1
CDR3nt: TGCGCCAGCAGCTCGGGACTAGCGGACGTCTACGAGCAGTACTTC
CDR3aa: CASSSGLADVYEQYF

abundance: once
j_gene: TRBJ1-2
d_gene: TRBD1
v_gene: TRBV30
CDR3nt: TGTGCCTGGAGTGCGAACAGGGGCCCTACTGATGGCTACACCTTC
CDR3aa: CAWSANRGPTDGYTF

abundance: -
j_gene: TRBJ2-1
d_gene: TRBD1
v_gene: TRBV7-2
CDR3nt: TGTGCCAGCAGTTTAAGGTCGGGGACAGGGACCTACAATGAGCAGTTCTTC
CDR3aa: CASSLRSGTGTYNEQFF

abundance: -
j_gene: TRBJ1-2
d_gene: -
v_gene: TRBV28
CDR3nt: TGTGCCAGCAGTTCGGGGGGGGTCGGCTATGGCTACACCTTC
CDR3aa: CASSSGGVGYGYTF

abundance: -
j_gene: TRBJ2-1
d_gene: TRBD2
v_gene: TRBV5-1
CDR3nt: TGCGCCAGCAGCTGGGGGGGTATGGCCGCCTACAATGAGCAGTTCTTC
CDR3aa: CASSWGGMAAYNEQFF

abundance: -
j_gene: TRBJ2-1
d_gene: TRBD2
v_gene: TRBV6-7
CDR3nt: TGTGCCAGCAGTTACCCCTTGAGGGGAGGGCCTCTCGATGAGCAGTTCTTC
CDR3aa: CASSYPLRGGPLDEQFF

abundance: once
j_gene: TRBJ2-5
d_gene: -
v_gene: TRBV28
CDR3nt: TGTGCCAGCAGTCCGCTAAGGACTCCTCTCCAGACCCAGTACTTC
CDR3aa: CASSPLRTPLQTQYF

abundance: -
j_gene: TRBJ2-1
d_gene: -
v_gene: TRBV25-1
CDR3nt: TGTGCCAGCAGTGGGACTCCCTACAATGAGCAGTTCTTC
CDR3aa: CASSGTPYNEQFF

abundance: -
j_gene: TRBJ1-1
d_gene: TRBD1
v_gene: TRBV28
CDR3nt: TGTGCCAGCCGTACCTCGGGACAGGGGAGCACTGAAGCTTTCTTT
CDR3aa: CASRTSGQGSTEAFF

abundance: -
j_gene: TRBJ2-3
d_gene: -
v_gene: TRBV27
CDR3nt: TGTGCCAGCAGTTTATTGGGGGGTGCTAGCTCTATTGCAGGCTATACGCAGTATTTT
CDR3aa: CASSLLGGASSIAGYTQYF

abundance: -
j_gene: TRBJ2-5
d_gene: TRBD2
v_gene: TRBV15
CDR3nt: TGTGCCACCAGCCCACCATCTGGGACTAGCGGACAAGAGACCCAGTACTTC
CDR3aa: CATSPPSGTSGQETQYF

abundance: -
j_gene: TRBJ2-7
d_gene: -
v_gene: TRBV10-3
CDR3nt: TGTGCCATCAGCCAGGACAGCCACGAGCAGTACTTC
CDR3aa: CAISQDSHEQYF

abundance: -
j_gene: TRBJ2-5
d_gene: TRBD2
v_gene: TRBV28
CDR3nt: TGTGCCAGCAGCCCCCAGGGGACTAGTTATGCCCAGTACTTC
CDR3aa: CASSPQGTSYAQYF

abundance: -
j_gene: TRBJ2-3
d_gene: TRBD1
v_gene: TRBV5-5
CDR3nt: TGTGCCAGCACCCGGGACAGGAATACGCAGTATTTT
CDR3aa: CASTRDRNTQYF

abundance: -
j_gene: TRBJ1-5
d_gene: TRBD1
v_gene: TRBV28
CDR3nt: TGTGCCAGCAGTTCAAGGACAGGGGTAGGTCAGCCCCAGCATTTT
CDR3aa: CASSSRTGVGQPQHF

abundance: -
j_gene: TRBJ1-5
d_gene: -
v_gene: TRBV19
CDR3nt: TGTGCCAGTGGAACTGGGGCGCCCCAGCATTTT
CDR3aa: CASGTGAPQHF

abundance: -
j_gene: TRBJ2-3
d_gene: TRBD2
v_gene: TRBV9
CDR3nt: TGTGCCAGCAGCGTAGGTGGACTAGCGGGAGGGCTTTTTCGCACAGATACGCAGTATTTT
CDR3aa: CASSVGGLAGGLFRTDTQYF

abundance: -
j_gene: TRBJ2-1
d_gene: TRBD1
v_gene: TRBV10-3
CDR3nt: TGTGCCATCAGGAGGACAGGGGGTCATGAGCAGTTCTTC
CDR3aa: CAIRRTGGHEQFF

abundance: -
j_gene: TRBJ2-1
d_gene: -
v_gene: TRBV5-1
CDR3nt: TGCGCCAGCAGCTTGGAGGCGGGACTCGTGGAGCAGTTCTTC
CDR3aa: CASSLEAGLVEQFF